This entry concerns a single T cell receptor (beta chain). Its specificity is not known. Time point of the sample: persistent/refractory GD, antithyroid drugs over 5 years with positive TRAb. RNA extracted from PBMCs served as the sequencing template. This sample stems from a study of regulatory T cells in long-lasting Graves disease. General observations from the study: TCR diversity was lower in persistent than newly diagnosed Graves' disease. A limited number of samples was an acknowledged limitation. Newly diagnosed disease favored TRBV20-1 and TRBJ2-1 over persistent disease.

Relying on iRepertoire HTBI primers and Arm-PCR of CDR3 regions, the team built TCR beta libraries. TCRdb called the multiplex PCR reads again in MiXCR, with one record for every CDR3 protein. The data contain 310,000 or so distinct CDR3 sequences, about 20% of them seen just once; the ten biggest clones take up 25% to 35%. From germline, CDR1 is SNHLY and CDR2 FYNNEI. With 7 bases removed from V and 6 bases from J, the gap between germline ends came to 19 bases. CDR3 length: 15 residues. The source material was peripheral blood mononuclear cells (PBMCs), sampled when the disease was refractory, from a patient treated with antithyroid drugs. V is TRBV2 and J is TRBJ2-1, with D uncertain. The source of this sequence is a female donor with Graves disease. CDR3 region: CASISGQSRANEQFF. CDR3 coding DNA: TGTGCCAGCATTTCGGGTCAGTCTCGGGCCAATGAGCAGTTCTTC. Drawing the rest from reference TRBV2 and TRBJ2-1, the complete variable domain is EPEVTQTPSHQVTQMGQEVILRCVPISNHLYFYWYRQILGQKVEFLVSFYNNEISEKSEIFDDQFSVERPDGSNFTLKIRSTKLEDSAMYFCASISGQSRANEQFFGPGTRLTVL.